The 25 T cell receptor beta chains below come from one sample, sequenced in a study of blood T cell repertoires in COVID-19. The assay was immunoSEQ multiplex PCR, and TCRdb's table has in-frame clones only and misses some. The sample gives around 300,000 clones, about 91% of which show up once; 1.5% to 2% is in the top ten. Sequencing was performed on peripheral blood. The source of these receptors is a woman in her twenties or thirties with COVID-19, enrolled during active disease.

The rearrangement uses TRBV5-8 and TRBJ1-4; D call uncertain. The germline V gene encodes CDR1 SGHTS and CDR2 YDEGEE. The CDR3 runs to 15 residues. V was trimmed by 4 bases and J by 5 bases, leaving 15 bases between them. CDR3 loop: CASSGGTLQNEKLFF. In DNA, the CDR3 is TGTGCCAGCAGCGGCGGCACTCTTCAGAATGAAAAACTGTTTTTT.

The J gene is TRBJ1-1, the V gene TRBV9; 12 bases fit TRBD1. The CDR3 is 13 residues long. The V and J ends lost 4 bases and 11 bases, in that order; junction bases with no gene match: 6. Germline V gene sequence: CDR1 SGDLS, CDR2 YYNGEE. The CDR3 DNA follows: TGTGCCAGCAGCCTAGGGACAGGGGGCATGGCTTTCTTT. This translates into CASSLGTGGMAFF.

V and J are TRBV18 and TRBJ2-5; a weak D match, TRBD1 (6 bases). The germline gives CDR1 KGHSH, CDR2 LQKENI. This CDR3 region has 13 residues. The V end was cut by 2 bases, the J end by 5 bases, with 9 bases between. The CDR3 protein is CASSPGDMETQYF. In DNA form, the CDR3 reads TGTGCCAGCTCACCAGGGGACATGGAGACCCAGTACTTC.

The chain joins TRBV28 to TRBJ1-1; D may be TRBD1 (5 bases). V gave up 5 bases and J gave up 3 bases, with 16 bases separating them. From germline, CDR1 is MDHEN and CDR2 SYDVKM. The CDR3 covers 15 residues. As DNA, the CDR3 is TGTGCCAGCAGTGTGGGACTCCCAGGACACACTGAAGCTTTCTTT. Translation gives CASSVGLPGHTEAFF.

CDR3 sequence: CASSLRGLQPETQYF. The CDR3 bases are TGTGCCAGCAGCCTGAGGGGGCTGCAGCCGGAGACCCAGTACTTC. The chain joins TRBV3-1 (or the pseudogene TRBV3-2) to TRBJ2-5; 7 bases are shared with TRBD1. Trimming removed 4 bases from V and 5 bases from J; junction bases left unmatched: 10. Germline lookup yields CDR1 LGHDT and CDR2 YNNKEL (reference sequence). This CDR3 spans 15 amino acids.

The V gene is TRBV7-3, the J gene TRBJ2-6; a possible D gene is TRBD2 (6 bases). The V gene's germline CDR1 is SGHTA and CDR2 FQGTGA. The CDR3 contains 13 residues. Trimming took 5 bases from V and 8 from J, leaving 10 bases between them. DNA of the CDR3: TGTGCCAGCAGCGACCGGGACTCCAACGTCCTGACTTTC. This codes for CASSDRDSNVLTF.

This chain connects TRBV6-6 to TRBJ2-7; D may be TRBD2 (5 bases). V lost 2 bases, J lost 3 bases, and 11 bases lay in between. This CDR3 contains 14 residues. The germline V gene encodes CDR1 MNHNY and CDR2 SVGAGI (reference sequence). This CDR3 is CASSYEGSSYEQYV. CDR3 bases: TGTGCCAGCAGTTACGAGGGTTCCAGCTACGAGCAGTACGTC.

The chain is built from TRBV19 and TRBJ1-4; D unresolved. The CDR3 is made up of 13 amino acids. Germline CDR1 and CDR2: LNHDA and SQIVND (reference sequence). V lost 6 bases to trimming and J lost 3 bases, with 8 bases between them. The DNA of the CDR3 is TGTGCCAGTAGGAGCTTGTCTAATGAAAAACTGTTTTTT. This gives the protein CASRSLSNEKLFF.

Here the CDR3 DNA reads TGCGCCAGCACTCGGGGGACAGGGGACCACGAGCAGTACTTC. Residues: CASTRGTGDHEQYF. The chain employs TRBV5-1 and TRBJ2-7; 10 nucleotides match TRBD1. After removal of 6 bases from V and 5 bases from J, the junction contained 8 bases not matched to a gene. This CDR3 region has 14 residues. CDR1 is SGHRS and CDR2 is YFSETQ in the germline V gene.

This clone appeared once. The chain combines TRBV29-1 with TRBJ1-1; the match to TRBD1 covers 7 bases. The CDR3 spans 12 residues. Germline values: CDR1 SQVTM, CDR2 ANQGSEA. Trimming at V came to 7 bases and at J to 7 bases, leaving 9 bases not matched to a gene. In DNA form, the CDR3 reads TGCAGCGCCCGGACAGGACGAAGTGAAGCTTTCTTT. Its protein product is CSARTGRSEAFF.

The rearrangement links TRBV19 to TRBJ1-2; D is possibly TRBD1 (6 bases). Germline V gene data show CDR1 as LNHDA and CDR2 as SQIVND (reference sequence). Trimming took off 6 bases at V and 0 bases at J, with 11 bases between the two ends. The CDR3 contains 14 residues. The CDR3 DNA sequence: TGTGCCAGTAGAACAGGGATGGCTAACTATGGCTACACCTTC. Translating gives CASRTGMANYGYTF.

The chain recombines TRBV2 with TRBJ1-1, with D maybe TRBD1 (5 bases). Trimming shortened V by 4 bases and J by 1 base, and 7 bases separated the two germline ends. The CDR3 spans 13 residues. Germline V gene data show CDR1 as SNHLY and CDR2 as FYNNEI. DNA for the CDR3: TGTGCCAGCAGTGCGGGGGGGAACACTGAAGCTTTCTTT. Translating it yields CASSAGGNTEAFF.

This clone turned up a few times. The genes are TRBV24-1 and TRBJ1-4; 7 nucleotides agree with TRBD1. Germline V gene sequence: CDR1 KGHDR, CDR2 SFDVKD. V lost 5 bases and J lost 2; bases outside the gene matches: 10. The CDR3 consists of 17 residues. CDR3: CATSAGQTRGTNEKLFF. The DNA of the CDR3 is TGTGCCACCAGTGCGGGACAGACGAGGGGGACTAATGAAAAACTGTTTTTT.

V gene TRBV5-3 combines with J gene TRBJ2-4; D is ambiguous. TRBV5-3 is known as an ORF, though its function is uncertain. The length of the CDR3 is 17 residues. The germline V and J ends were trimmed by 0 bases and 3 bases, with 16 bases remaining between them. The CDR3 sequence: CARSLVRTKPLKNIQYF. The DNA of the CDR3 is TGTGCCAGAAGCTTGGTTCGTACAAAACCTCTCAAAAACATTCAGTACTTC.

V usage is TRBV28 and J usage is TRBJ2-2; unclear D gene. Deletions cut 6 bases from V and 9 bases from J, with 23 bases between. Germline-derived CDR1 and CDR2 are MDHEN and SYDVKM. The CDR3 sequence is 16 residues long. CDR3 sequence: CASSRIGTATKRELFF. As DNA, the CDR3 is TGTGCCAGCAGCAGAATTGGTACAGCTACAAAAAGGGAGCTGTTTTTT. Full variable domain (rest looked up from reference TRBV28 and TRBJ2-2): DVKVTQSSRYLVKRTGEKVFLECVQDMDHENMFWYRQDPGLGLRLIYFSYDVKMKEKGDIPEGYSVSREKKERFSLILESASTNQTSMYLCASSRIGTATKRELFFGEGSRLTVL.

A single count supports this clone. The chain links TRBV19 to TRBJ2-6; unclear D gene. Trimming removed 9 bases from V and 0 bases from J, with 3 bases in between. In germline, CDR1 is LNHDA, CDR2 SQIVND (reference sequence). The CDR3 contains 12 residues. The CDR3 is CASYSGANVLTF. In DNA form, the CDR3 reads TGTGCCAGCTACTCTGGGGCCAACGTCCTGACTTTC.

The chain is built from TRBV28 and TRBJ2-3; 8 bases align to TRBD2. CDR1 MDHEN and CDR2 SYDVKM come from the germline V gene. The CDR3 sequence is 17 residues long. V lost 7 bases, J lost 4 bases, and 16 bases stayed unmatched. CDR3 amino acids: CASTPRGTRVFPDTQYF. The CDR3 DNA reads TGTGCCAGCACTCCGAGGGGGACTAGGGTTTTCCCAGATACGCAGTATTTT.

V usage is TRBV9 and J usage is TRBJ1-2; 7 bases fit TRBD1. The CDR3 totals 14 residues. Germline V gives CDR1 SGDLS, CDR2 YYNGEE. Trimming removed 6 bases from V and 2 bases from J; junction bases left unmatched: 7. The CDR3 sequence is CASTEGQPNYGYTF. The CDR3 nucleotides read TGTGCCAGCACAGAGGGACAGCCGAACTATGGCTACACCTTC. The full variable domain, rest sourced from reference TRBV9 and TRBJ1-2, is DSGVTQTPKHLITATGQRVTLRCSPRSGDLSVYWYQQSLDQGLQFLIQYYNGEERAKGNILERFSAQQFPDLHSELNLSSLELGDSALYFCASTEGQPNYGYTFGSGTRLTVV.

The CDR3 sequence: CASSRPDRATGELFF. The DNA for the CDR3 is TGTGCCAGCAGCCGACCCGACAGGGCCACCGGGGAGCTGTTTTTT. The chain recombines TRBV5-6 with TRBJ2-2, with 7 bases fitting TRBD1. Losses at the gene ends were 4 bases for V and 4 bases for J; bases not matched to a gene: 7. In germline, CDR1 is SGHDT, CDR2 YYEEEE. This CDR3 has 15 residues.

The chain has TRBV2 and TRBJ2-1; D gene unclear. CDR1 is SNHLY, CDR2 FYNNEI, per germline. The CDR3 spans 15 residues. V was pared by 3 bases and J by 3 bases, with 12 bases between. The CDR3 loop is CASSDQQIDYNEQFF. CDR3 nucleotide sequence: TGTGCCAGCAGTGACCAACAGATTGACTACAATGAGCAGTTCTTC.

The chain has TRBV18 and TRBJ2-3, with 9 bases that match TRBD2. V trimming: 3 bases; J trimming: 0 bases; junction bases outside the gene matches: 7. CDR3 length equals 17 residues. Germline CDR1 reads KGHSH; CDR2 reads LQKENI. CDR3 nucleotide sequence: TGTGCCAGCTCACCGGGACTAGCTGGGACAAGCACAGATACGCAGTATTTT. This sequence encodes CASSPGLAGTSTDTQYF.

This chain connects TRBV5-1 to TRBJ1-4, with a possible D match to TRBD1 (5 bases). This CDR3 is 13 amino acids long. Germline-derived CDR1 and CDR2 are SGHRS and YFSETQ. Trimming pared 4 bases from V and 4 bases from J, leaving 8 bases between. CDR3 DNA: TGCGCCAGCAGCCTGACAGATAATGAAAAACTGTTTTTT. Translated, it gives CASSLTDNEKLFF.

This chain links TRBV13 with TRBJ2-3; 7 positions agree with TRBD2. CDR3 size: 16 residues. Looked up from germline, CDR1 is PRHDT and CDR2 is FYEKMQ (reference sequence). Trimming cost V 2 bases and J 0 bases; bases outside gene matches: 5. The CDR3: CASSLSGASSTDTQYF. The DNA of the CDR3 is TGTGCCAGCAGCTTAAGCGGGGCCTCTAGCACAGATACGCAGTATTTT.

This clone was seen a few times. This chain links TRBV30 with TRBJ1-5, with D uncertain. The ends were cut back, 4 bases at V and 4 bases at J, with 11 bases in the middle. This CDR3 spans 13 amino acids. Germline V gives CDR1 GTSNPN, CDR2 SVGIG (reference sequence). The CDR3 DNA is TGTGCCTGGAACGTGGGCCCTAATCAGCCCCAGCATTTT. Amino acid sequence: CAWNVGPNQPQHF.

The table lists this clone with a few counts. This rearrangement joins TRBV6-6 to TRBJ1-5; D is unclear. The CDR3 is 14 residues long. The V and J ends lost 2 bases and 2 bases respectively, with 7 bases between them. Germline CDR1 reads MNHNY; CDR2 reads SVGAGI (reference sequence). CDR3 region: CASSYKGGNQPQHF. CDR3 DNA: TGTGCCAGCAGTTACAAGGGAGGCAATCAGCCCCAGCATTTT.